This is a list of T cell receptor beta chains from one sample in a study of T cell responses to AZD1222 COVID-19 vaccine. Sequencing was performed with immunoSEQ multiplex PCR; in TCRdb, only in-frame clones are kept and a portion is missing. Of about 130,000 clones detected, about 82% appear once; the ten largest clones hold 6.5% to 8.5%. The sample in question was peripheral blood, obtained 28 days after the second dose of the MenACWY control vaccine. The receptors here all came from an adult who received the MenACWY meningococcal vaccine as a control. Each CDR3 is given with its conserved first and last residue. The D gene is left open where the match is weak. The size of a clone is reported for some rows only, either as once, few or many, or as a class for expanded clones.

j_call: TRBJ1-6
d_call: .
v_call: TRBV25-1
clone_size: .
cdr3_nt: TGTGCCAGCAGTGAGATAGTACCTGGCCCCCTCCACTTT
cdr3_aa: CASSEIVPGPLHF

j_call: TRBJ1-4
d_call: .
v_call: TRBV6-1
clone_size: .
cdr3_nt: TGTGCCAGCAGTGAGTCAGGGAGGGCTAATGAAAAACTGTTTTTT
cdr3_aa: CASSESGRANEKLFF

j_call: TRBJ1-2
d_call: .
v_call: TRBV6-4
clone_size: .
cdr3_nt: TGTGCCAGCAGCCTAGGGGGGACTAGTGGCTACACCTTC
cdr3_aa: CASSLGGTSGYTF

j_call: TRBJ1-5
d_call: TRBD1
v_call: TRBV2
clone_size: .
cdr3_nt: TGTGCCAGCAGGCTTGGACAGGGGGGCAATCAGCCCCAGCATTTT
cdr3_aa: CASRLGQGGNQPQHF

j_call: TRBJ2-7
d_call: .
v_call: TRBV7-8
clone_size: .
cdr3_nt: TGTGCCAGCAGCTTAGACGGGACTTACTCCTACGAGCAGTACTTC
cdr3_aa: CASSLDGTYSYEQYF

j_call: TRBJ2-7
d_call: .
v_call: TRBV21-1
clone_size: .
cdr3_nt: TGTGCCAGCAGCAAAGGAGGGGGACTAGCGGAAACTTCCTACGAGCAGTACTTC
cdr3_aa: CASSKGGGLAETSYEQYF

j_call: TRBJ1-5
d_call: .
v_call: TRBV19
clone_size: once
cdr3_nt: TGTGCCAGTAGTATCAGGGTTGGGAATCAGCCCCAGCATTTT
cdr3_aa: CASSIRVGNQPQHF

j_call: TRBJ2-1
d_call: TRBD2
v_call: TRBV11-3
clone_size: .
cdr3_nt: TGTGCCAGCAGCTGGTCGGGACTAGCGGGAGGTGGCCATGAGCAGTTCTTC
cdr3_aa: CASSWSGLAGGGHEQFF

j_call: TRBJ1-2
d_call: .
v_call: TRBV7-8
clone_size: .
cdr3_nt: TGTGCCAGCAGCCAAAGGGGACGCGGATACTATGGCTACACCTTC
cdr3_aa: CASSQRGRGYYGYTF

j_call: TRBJ1-2
d_call: .
v_call: TRBV19
clone_size: .
cdr3_nt: TGTGCCAGTAGCCAGCAGTCCGCTACAGGCTACACCTTC
cdr3_aa: CASSQQSATGYTF

j_call: TRBJ2-5
d_call: TRBD2
v_call: TRBV27
clone_size: .
cdr3_nt: TGTGCCAGCAGTCCCCGACTAGCGGGAGGGCGGGAGGAGACCCAGTACTTC
cdr3_aa: CASSPRLAGGREETQYF

j_call: TRBJ1-2
d_call: TRBD1
v_call: TRBV5-4
clone_size: .
cdr3_nt: TGTGCCAGCAGTTTTTATGACAGGGCCTATGGCTACACCTTC
cdr3_aa: CASSFYDRAYGYTF

j_call: TRBJ2-5
d_call: .
v_call: TRBV24-1
clone_size: once
cdr3_nt: TGTGCCACCAGTGTTGCGGGCAGGGAGACCCAGTACTTC
cdr3_aa: CATSVAGRETQYF

j_call: TRBJ1-1
d_call: .
v_call: TRBV15
clone_size: .
cdr3_nt: TGTGCCACCAGCAGGGGAGGACAGACTTTTGAAGCTTTCTTT
cdr3_aa: CATSRGGQTFEAFF

j_call: TRBJ2-6
d_call: .
v_call: TRBV4-3
clone_size: .
cdr3_nt: TGCGCCAGCAGCCAAGACAGCTCTGGGGCCAACGTCCTGACTTTC
cdr3_aa: CASSQDSSGANVLTF

j_call: TRBJ1-4
d_call: TRBD1
v_call: TRBV6-5
clone_size: .
cdr3_nt: TGTGCCGGACGGACAGGGGAGGCTAATGAAAAACTGTTTTTT
cdr3_aa: CAGRTGEANEKLFF

j_call: TRBJ2-7
d_call: .
v_call: TRBV6-5
clone_size: .
cdr3_nt: TGTGCCAGCAGTTACTCAACCGGCACCTACGAGCAGTACTTC
cdr3_aa: CASSYSTGTYEQYF

j_call: TRBJ2-1
d_call: .
v_call: TRBV5-6
clone_size: .
cdr3_nt: TGTGCCAGCAGCTCCACAGGGAAGTGGAATGAGCAGTTCTTC
cdr3_aa: CASSSTGKWNEQFF

j_call: TRBJ1-1
d_call: .
v_call: TRBV7-2
clone_size: .
cdr3_nt: TGTGCCAGCAGCCCGCGGTTCAGACGGACTGAAGCTTTCTTT
cdr3_aa: CASSPRFRRTEAFF

j_call: TRBJ1-6
d_call: .
v_call: TRBV6-5
clone_size: .
cdr3_nt: TGTGCCAGCACCAATGGGGGTGGCGATAATTCACCCCTCCACTTT
cdr3_aa: CASTNGGGDNSPLHF

j_call: TRBJ2-1
d_call: .
v_call: TRBV5-1
clone_size: many
cdr3_nt: TGCGCCAGCAGCTTGGGTGGAACCTCCTACAATGAGCAGTTCTTC
cdr3_aa: CASSLGGTSYNEQFF

j_call: TRBJ1-5
d_call: .
v_call: TRBV19
clone_size: few
cdr3_nt: TGTGCCAGTAGTATAATGGCAGACAATCAGCCCCAGCATTTT
cdr3_aa: CASSIMADNQPQHF

j_call: TRBJ1-4
d_call: .
v_call: TRBV5-4
clone_size: .
cdr3_nt: TGTGCCAGCAGCTTGCGAGGGGAAAAACTGTTTTTT
cdr3_aa: CASSLRGEKLFF

j_call: TRBJ1-2
d_call: .
v_call: TRBV29-1
clone_size: .
cdr3_nt: TGCAGCGTTACTCAGACAGCCAACTATGGCTACACCTTC
cdr3_aa: CSVTQTANYGYTF

j_call: TRBJ1-6
d_call: TRBD1
v_call: TRBV27
clone_size: .
cdr3_nt: TGTGCCAGCAGTCGACCCGGGACAGGGGACTCACCCCTCCACTTT
cdr3_aa: CASSRPGTGDSPLHF

j_call: TRBJ2-6
d_call: .
v_call: TRBV6-4
clone_size: few
cdr3_nt: TGTGCCAGCAGTGACAGGGATTCTGGGGCCAACGTCCTGACTTTC
cdr3_aa: CASSDRDSGANVLTF

j_call: TRBJ2-7
d_call: TRBD1
v_call: TRBV5-1
clone_size: .
cdr3_nt: TGCGCCAGCAGCCCAACTGGGACAGGGATGAGAAAGTACTTC
cdr3_aa: CASSPTGTGMRKYF